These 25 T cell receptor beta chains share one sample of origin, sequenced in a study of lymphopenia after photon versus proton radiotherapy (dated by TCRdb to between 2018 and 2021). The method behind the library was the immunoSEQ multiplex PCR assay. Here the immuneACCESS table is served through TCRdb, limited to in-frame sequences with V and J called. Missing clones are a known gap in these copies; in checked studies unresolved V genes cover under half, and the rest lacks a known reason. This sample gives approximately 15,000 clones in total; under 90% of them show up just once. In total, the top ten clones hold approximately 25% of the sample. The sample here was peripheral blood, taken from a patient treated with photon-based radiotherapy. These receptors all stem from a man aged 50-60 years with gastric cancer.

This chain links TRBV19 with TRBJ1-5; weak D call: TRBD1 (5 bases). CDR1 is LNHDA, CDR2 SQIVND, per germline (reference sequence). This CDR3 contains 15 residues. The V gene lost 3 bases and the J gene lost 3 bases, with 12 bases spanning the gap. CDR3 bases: TGTGCCAGTAGTATTACCCAACAGGACAATCAGCCCCAGCATTTT. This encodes CASSITQQDNQPQHF.

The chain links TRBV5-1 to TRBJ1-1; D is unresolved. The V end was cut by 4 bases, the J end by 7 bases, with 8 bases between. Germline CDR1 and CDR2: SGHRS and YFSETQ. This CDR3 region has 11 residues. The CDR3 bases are TGCGCCAGCAGCCGCTACGGTGAAGCTTTCTTT. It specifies CASSRYGEAFF. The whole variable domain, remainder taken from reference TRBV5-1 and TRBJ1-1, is KAGVTQTPRYLIKTRGQQVTLSCSPISGHRSVSWYQQTPGQGLQFLFEYFSETQRNKGNFPGRFSGRQFSNSRSEMNVSTLELGDSALYLCASSRYGEAFFGQGTRLTVV.

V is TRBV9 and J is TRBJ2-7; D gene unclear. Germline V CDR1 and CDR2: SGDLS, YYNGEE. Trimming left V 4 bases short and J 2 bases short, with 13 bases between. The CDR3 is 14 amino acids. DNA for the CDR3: TGTGCCAGCAGCCCCATTTCCCGGGCCTACGAGCAGTACTTC. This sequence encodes CASSPISRAYEQYF. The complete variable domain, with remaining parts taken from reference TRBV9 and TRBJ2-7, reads DSGVTQTPKHLITATGQRVTLRCSPRSGDLSVYWYQQSLDQGLQFLIQYYNGEERAKGNILERFSAQQFPDLHSELNLSSLELGDSALYFCASSPISRAYEQYFGPGTRLTVT.

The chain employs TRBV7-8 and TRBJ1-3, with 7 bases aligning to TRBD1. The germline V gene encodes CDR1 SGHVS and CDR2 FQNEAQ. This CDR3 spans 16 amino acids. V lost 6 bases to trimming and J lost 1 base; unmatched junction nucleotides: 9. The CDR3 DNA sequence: TGTGCCAGCAGTTTGACAGGGCTTGCGTCTGGAAACACCATATATTTT. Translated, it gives CASSLTGLASGNTIYF.

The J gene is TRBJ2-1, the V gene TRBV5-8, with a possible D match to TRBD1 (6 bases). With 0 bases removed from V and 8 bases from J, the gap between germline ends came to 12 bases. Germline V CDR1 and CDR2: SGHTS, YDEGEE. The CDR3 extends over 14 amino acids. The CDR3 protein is CASSLGQGIHEQFF. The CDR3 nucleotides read TGTGCCAGCAGCTTGGGGCAGGGGATTCATGAGCAGTTCTTC.

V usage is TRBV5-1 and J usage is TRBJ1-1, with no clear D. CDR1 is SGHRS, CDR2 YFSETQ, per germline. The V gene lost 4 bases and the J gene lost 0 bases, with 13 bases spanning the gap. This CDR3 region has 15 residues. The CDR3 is CASSASIPMNTEAFF. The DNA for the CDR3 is TGCGCCAGCAGCGCCAGCATACCCATGAACACTGAAGCTTTCTTT.

In DNA form, the CDR3 reads TGCGCCAGCAGCCAGCGGACAGCGAACACCGGGGAGCTGTTTTTT. It translates to CASSQRTANTGELFF. The J gene is TRBJ2-2, the V gene TRBV4-3, with TRBD1 as a possible D gene (6 bases). V was cut by 3 bases and J by 0 bases, with 8 bases left in between. The CDR3 extends over 15 amino acids. The germline gives CDR1 LGHNA, CDR2 YSLEER.

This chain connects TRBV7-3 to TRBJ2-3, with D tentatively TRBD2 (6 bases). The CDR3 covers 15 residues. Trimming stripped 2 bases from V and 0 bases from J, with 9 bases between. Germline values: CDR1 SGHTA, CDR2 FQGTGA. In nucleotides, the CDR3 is TGTGCCAGCAGCTTAGAGGGGACTAGCACAGATACGCAGTATTTT. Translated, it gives CASSLEGTSTDTQYF.

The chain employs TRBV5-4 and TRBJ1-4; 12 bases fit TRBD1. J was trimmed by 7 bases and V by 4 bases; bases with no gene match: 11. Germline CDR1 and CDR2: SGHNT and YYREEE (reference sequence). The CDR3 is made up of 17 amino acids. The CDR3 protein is CASSPERDRGRGEKLFF. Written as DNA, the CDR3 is TGTGCCAGCAGCCCGGAACGGGACAGGGGGCGGGGTGAAAAACTGTTTTTT.

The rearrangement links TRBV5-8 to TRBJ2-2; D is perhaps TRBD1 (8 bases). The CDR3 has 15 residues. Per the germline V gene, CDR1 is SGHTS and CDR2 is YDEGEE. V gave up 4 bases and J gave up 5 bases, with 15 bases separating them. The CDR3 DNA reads TGTGCCAGCAGCCCTACAGGGGGGGGAACCGGGGAGCTGTTTTTT. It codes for CASSPTGGGTGELFF. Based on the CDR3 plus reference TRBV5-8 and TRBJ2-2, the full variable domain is EAGVTQSPTHLIKTRGQQATLRCSPISGHTSVYWYQQALGLGLQFLLWYDEGEERNRGNFPPRFSGRQFPNYSSELNVNALELEDSALYLCASSPTGGGTGELFFGEGSRLTVL.

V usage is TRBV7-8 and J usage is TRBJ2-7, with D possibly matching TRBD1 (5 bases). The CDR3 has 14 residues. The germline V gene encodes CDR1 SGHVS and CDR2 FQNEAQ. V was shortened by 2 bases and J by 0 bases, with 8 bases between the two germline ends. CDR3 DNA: TGTGCCAGCAGCTTACAGGGTAGCTCCTACGAGCAGTACTTC. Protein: CASSLQGSSYEQYF.

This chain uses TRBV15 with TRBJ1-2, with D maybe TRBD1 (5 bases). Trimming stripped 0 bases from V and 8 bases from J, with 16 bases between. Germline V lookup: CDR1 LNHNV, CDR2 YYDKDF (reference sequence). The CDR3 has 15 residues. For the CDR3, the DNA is TGTGCCACCAGCAGAGATGGCCGGGGGGTAGGAGGCTACACCTTC. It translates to CATSRDGRGVGGYTF.

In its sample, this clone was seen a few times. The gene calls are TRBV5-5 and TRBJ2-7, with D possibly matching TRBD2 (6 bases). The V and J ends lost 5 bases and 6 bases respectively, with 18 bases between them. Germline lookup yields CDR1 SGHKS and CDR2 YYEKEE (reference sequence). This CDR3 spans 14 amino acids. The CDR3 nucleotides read TGTGCCAGCAGAAGGACCGGGGGTATAGGCGAGCAGTACGTC. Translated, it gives CASRRTGGIGEQYV.

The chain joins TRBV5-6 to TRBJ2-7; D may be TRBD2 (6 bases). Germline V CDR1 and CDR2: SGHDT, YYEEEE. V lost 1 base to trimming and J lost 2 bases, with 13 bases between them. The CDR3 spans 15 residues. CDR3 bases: TGTGCCAGCAGCTTGACGGGAGACATACCCTACGAGCAGTACGTC. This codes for CASSLTGDIPYEQYV.

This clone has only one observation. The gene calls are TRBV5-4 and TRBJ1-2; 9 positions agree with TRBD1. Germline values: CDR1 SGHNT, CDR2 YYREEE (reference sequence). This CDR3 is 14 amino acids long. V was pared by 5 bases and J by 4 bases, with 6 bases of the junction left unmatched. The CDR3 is CASSTGGSAYGYTF. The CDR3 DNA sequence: TGTGCCAGCAGTACAGGGGGCTCGGCCTATGGCTACACCTTC.

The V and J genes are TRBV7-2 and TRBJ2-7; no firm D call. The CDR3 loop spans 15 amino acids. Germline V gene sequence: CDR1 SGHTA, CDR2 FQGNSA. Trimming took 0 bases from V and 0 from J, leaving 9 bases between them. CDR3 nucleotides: TGTGCCAGCAGCTTAGCACCGGAGAGCTCCTACGAGCAGTACTTC. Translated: CASSLAPESSYEQYF.

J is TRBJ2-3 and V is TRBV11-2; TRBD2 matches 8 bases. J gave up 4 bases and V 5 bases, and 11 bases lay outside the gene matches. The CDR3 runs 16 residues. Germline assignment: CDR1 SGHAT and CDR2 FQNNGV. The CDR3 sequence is CASSPSVGGVADTQYF. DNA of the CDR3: TGTGCCAGCAGCCCTTCCGTCGGGGGGGTCGCAGATACGCAGTATTTT.

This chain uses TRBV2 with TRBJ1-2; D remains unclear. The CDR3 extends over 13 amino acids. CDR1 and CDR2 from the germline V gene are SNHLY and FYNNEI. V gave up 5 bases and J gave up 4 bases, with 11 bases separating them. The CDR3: CASSPRELYGYTF. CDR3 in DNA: TGTGCCAGCAGTCCGCGAGAGCTCTATGGCTACACCTTC.

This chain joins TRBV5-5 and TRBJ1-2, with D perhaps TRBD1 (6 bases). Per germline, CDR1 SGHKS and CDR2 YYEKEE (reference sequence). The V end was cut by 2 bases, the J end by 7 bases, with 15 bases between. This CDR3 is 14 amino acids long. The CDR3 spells CASSFNGGAGGYTF. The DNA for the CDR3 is TGTGCCAGCAGCTTCAACGGGGGCGCGGGTGGCTACACCTTC.

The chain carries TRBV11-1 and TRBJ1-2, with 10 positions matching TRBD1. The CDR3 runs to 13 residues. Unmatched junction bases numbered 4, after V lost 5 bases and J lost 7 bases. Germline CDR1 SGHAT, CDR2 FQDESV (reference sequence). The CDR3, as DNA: TGTGCCAGCAGCCACGGGACAGGGGTTGGCTACACCTTC. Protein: CASSHGTGVGYTF.

The CDR3 nucleotides are TGTGCCTGGAGTGCCGGGACTGCGGAGACCCAGTACTTC. As protein: CAWSAGTAETQYF. The rearrangement joins TRBV30 to TRBJ2-5; a weak D match, TRBD2 (6 bases). V dropped 1 base and J dropped 5 bases, with 11 bases sitting between them. Germline V CDR1 and CDR2: GTSNPN, SVGIG (reference sequence). The CDR3 covers 13 residues. Drawing the rest from reference TRBV30 and TRBJ2-5, the complete variable domain is SQTIHQWPATLVQPVGSPLSLECTVEGTSNPNLYWYRQAAGRGLQLLFYSVGIGQISSEVPQNLSASRPQDRQFILSSKKLLLSDSGFYLCAWSAGTAETQYFGPGTRLLVL.

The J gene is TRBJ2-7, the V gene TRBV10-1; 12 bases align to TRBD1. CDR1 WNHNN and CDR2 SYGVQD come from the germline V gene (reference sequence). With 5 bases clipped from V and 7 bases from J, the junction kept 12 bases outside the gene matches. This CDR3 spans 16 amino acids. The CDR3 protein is CASSYTRDRGLREQYF. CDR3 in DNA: TGCGCCAGCAGTTACACCCGGGACAGGGGGCTGAGGGAGCAGTACTTC.

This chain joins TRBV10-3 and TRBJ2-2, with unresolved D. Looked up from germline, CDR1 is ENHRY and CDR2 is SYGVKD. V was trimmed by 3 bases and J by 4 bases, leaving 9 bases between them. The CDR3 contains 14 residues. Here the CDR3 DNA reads TGTGCCATCAGTGACCGGGTCGGCACCGGGGAGCTGTTTTTT. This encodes CAISDRVGTGELFF.

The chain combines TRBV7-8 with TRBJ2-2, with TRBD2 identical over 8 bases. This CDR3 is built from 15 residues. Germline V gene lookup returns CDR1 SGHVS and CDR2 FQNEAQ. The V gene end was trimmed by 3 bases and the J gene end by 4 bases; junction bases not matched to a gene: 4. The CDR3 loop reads CASSLSSGVTGELFF. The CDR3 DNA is TGTGCCAGCAGCTTGAGTAGCGGGGTCACCGGGGAGCTGTTTTTT.

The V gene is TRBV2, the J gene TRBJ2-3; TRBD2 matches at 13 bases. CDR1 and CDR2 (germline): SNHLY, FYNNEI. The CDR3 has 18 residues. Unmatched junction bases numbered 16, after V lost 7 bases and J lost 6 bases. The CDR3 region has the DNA TGTGCCAGCAAGGGAACCGGGACTAGCGGGGAACTTCGGGATACGCAGTATTTT. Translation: CASKGTGTSGELRDTQYF.